This T cell receptor beta chain derives from a study of STAT5B mutations in CD4+ large granular lymphocyte leukemia. This clone occurred a few times. Antigen specificity is unknown. The ends were cut back, 0 bases at V and 0 bases at J, with 6 bases in the middle. This CDR3 has 15 residues. Germline V lookup: CDR1 LGHNA, CDR2 YNFKEQ. As processed by the authors: The detection floor for productive clonotype frequency was 2.59 x 10-5. TCRdb's table, derived via immunoSEQ multiplex PCR, lists solely in-frame clones and lacks some. V, J and clone size were drawn from that table, and D and trimming were deduced from the DNA. In the table there are roughly 48,000 clones, roughly three quarters of which are singletons. Broader study findings: Top patient clones used TRBV06 genes more often: 8/27 versus 2/35 in controls.

Controls came from buffy coats of healthy blood donors. This chain joins TRBV4-2 and TRBJ1-3; D remains ambiguous. This clonotype was sampled from a human donor in good health. Input material: CD4+ T cells from blood buffy coats. The CDR3 coding sequence is TGTGCCAGCAGCCAAGACTTAAACTCTGGAAACACCATATATTTT. Translating gives CASSQDLNSGNTIYF.